This TCR beta chain was captured in a study of T cells in Graves' hyperthyroidism and ophthalmopathy. Study-wide results and limits: A 13 V-J signature model discriminated ophthalmopathy versus stable hyperthyroidism. Among clonotypes expanded in thyroid above 0.001, most were also found in blood.

The length of the CDR3 is 13 residues. Germline V gene sequence: CDR1 SGHTA, CDR2 FQGNSA. The ends were cut back, 5 bases at V and 3 bases at J, with 10 bases in the middle. TCR beta CDR3 regions were amplified from RNA transcripts. A set of HTBI primers served as the primers for a first-round RT-PCR of the TCR CDR3. In TCRdb, the multiplex PCR reads were re-called with MiXCR into one record per CDR3 protein. In the table there are 500,000 to 750,000 distinct CDR3 sequences, around 45% of which are singletons. This clonotype was recorded once. Its specificity is unknown. Lactation, pregnancy, other autoimmune disease or uncontrolled infection led to exclusion of patients. For the diagnoses, clinical symptoms, serum thyroxine and TRAb, thyroid ultrasound and orbital computed tomography were used.

The chain has TRBV7-2 and TRBJ2-5; tentative D call: TRBD2 (6 bases). The sequence was obtained from a woman aged 18-29 years with Graves' hyperthyroidism. The source material was peripheral blood or thyroid tissue (not recorded which). CDR3 bases: TGTACCAGCAGCGTTAGCGGAAAAGAGACCCAGTACTTC. Protein sequence: CTSSVSGKETQYF.